This passage covers 19 T cell receptor beta chains from one sample sequenced in a study of T cell responses to AZD1222 COVID-19 vaccine. Repertoires were generated with immunoSEQ multiplex PCR, while TCRdb's copy carries only in-frame clones and drops some. The sample shows 90,000 to 150,000 clones, 85% to 90% of them seen only once. Sequencing used peripheral blood, obtained on day 0 of AZD1222 vaccination. Every receptor here comes from an adult in good health.

V gene TRBV27 combines with J gene TRBJ2-1, with 11 nucleotides matching TRBD2. Losses at the gene ends were 4 bases for V and 10 bases for J; bases not matched to a gene: 12. Germline lookup yields CDR1 MNHEY and CDR2 SMNVEV (reference sequence). The CDR3 is 16 residues long. In nucleotides, the CDR3 is TGTGCCAGCAGTTGGGGGGGGCTAGCGGGAGGTGAAGAGCAGTTCTTC. Amino acids: CASSWGGLAGGEEQFF.

The sample holds a few counts of this clone. The chain recombines TRBV28 with TRBJ1-3, with D hard to call. CDR1 MDHEN and CDR2 SYDVKM come from the germline V gene. Trimming pared 7 bases from V and 4 bases from J, leaving 14 bases between. The CDR3 totals 14 residues. CDR3 DNA sequence: TGTGCCAGCATCGGTTTTCGGGAGGGAAACACCATATATTTT. Its translation: CASIGFREGNTIYF.

This chain connects TRBV7-2 to TRBJ2-7; 7 bases align to TRBD2. This CDR3 is 13 amino acids long. Trimming removed 3 bases from V and 3 bases from J; junction bases left unmatched: 2. Germline CDR1 reads SGHTA; CDR2 reads FQGNSA. In DNA form, the CDR3 reads TGTGCCAGCAGCTTGGGAGGGGACTACGAGCAGTACTTC. It translates to CASSLGGDYEQYF. Drawing the rest from reference TRBV7-2 and TRBJ2-7, the complete variable domain is GAGVSQSPSNKVTEKGKDVELRCDPISGHTALYWYRQSLGQGLEFLIYFQGNSAPDKSGLPSDRFSAERTGGSVSTLTIQRTQQEDSAVYLCASSLGGDYEQYFGPGTRLTVT.

The J gene is TRBJ1-1, the V gene TRBV29-1; tentatively, D is TRBD1 (6 bases). CDR1 SQVTM and CDR2 ANQGSEA come from the germline V gene. The length of the CDR3 is 12 residues. V was trimmed by 2 bases and J by 4 bases, leaving 8 bases between them. CDR3 DNA: TGCAGCGTTGAAACAGGGCCCACTGAAGCTTTCTTT. It codes for CSVETGPTEAFF. Based on the CDR3 plus reference TRBV29-1 and TRBJ1-1, the full variable domain is SAVISQKPSRDICQRGTSLTIQCQVDSQVTMMFWYRQQPGQSLTLIATANQGSEATYESGFVIDKFPISRPNLTFSTLTVSNMSPEDSSIYLCSVETGPTEAFFGQGTRLTVV.

The V and J genes are TRBV28 and TRBJ2-7; 15 bases agree with TRBD2. The CDR3 is 15 residues long. In germline, CDR1 is MDHEN, CDR2 SYDVKM. The V segment lost 3 bases and the J segment 4 bases; nucleotides outside the gene matches: 1. CDR3 region: CASSFGLAGGYEQYF. The CDR3 coding sequence is TGTGCCAGCAGTTTCGGACTAGCGGGGGGGTACGAGCAGTACTTC.

The V and J genes are TRBV20-1 and TRBJ2-2; D is unresolved. CDR1 DFQATT and CDR2 SNEGSKA come from the germline V gene (reference sequence). With 3 bases removed from V and 7 bases from J, the gap between germline ends came to 9 bases. There are 12 residues in the CDR3. CDR3 residues: CSASTLGGELFF. The DNA for the CDR3 is TGCAGTGCTAGTACCTTAGGCGGGGAGCTGTTTTTT.

The chain recombines TRBV19 with TRBJ2-5, with D hard to call. Germline loops: CDR1 LNHDA, CDR2 SQIVND (reference sequence). Trimming pared 3 bases from V and 5 bases from J, leaving 13 bases between. The CDR3 runs 14 residues. CDR3: CASSIYGGMETQYF. The CDR3 bases are TGTGCCAGTAGTATCTACGGTGGAATGGAGACCCAGTACTTC.

The gene calls are TRBV24-1 and TRBJ2-5; the D call may be TRBD1 or TRBD2 (5 bases each). The ends were cut back, 4 bases at V and 4 bases at J, with 9 bases in the middle. CDR1 and CDR2 from the germline V gene are KGHDR and SFDVKD. The CDR3 length is 13 residues. CDR3 DNA sequence: TGTGCCACCAGTGACCGGGGCCTAGAGACCCAGTACTTC. This encodes CATSDRGLETQYF.

The CDR3 loop is CASSLTARGQSNYGYTF. CDR3 nucleotides: TGTGCCAGCAGCTTAACGGCCAGGGGACAGTCTAACTATGGCTACACCTTC. V usage is TRBV7-3 and J usage is TRBJ1-2, with 7 nucleotides matching TRBD1. V shed 0 bases, J shed 0 bases, and the junction held 7 bases outside the gene matches. The CDR3 totals 17 residues. Germline-derived CDR1 and CDR2 are SGHTA and FQGTGA.

This chain connects TRBV9 to TRBJ2-5; D is possibly TRBD1 (6 bases). CDR1 and CDR2 from the germline V gene are SGDLS and YYNGEE. The V end was cut by 3 bases, the J end by 4 bases, with 19 bases between. The CDR3 has 16 amino acids. This CDR3 is CASSGAVGGIGETQYF. CDR3 sequence (DNA): TGTGCCAGCAGCGGCGCGGTAGGGGGTATCGGAGAGACCCAGTACTTC.

This sequence joins TRBV7-9 and TRBJ1-4, with a weak D call TRBD1 (5 bases). CDR1 and CDR2 from the germline V gene are SEHNR and FQNEAQ (reference sequence). V shed 10 bases and J shed 8 bases, with 14 bases lying between them. The CDR3 runs 12 residues. The CDR3 DNA follows: TGTGCCACCGCCCATGGGGGGGAAAAACTGTTTTTT. Translated, it gives CATAHGGEKLFF. The variable domain in full, completed from reference TRBV7-9 and TRBJ1-4, reads DTGVSQNPRHKITKRGQNVTFRCDPISEHNRLYWYRQTLGQGPEFLTYFQNEAQLEKSRLLSDRFSAERPKGSFSTLEIQRTEQGDSAMYLCATAHGGEKLFFGSGTQLSVL.

In its sample, this clone was seen once. This sequence joins TRBV7-2 and TRBJ1-2; 9 nucleotides match TRBD1. CDR3 length: 14 residues. Germline V gives CDR1 SGHTA, CDR2 FQGNSA. V shed 4 bases, J shed 5 bases, and the junction held 5 bases outside the gene matches. For the CDR3, the DNA is TGTGCCAGCAGCTCAGGGACAGGGACGTATGGCTACACCTTC. Amino acid sequence: CASSSGTGTYGYTF.

The gene calls are TRBV4-3 and TRBJ2-1, with D hard to call. The CDR3 is made up of 13 amino acids. The ends were cut back, 0 bases at V and 9 bases at J, with 9 bases in the middle. CDR1 and CDR2 from the germline V gene are LGHNA and YSLEER. CDR3 sequence reads: CASSQDRRTEQFF. As DNA, the CDR3 is TGCGCCAGCAGCCAAGATAGAAGGACTGAGCAGTTCTTC.

The J gene is TRBJ2-7, the V gene TRBV7-8; no firm D call. Germline CDR1 and CDR2: SGHVS and FQNEAQ. V lost 5 bases, J lost 6 bases, and 23 bases lay in between. This CDR3 comprises 16 residues. The CDR3 nucleotides are TGTGCCAGCAGCCCCCTCCCCCAGACCCTGGGCCTCGAGCAGTACTTC. Its protein is CASSPLPQTLGLEQYF.

This clone was seen repeatedly, ten times or more. In nucleotides, the CDR3 is TGTGCCAGCAGTTTAAGGACAGGGGTTGTCGGCTATGGCTACACCTTC. The encoded protein is CASSLRTGVVGYGYTF. This chain links TRBV28 with TRBJ1-2; 9 bases fit TRBD1. CDR1 is MDHEN, CDR2 SYDVKM, per germline. J lost 4 bases, V lost 2 bases, and 8 bases had no gene match. This CDR3 comprises 16 residues.

V usage is TRBV3-1 (or the pseudogene TRBV3-2) and J usage is TRBJ2-7, with D perhaps assigned TRBD1 or TRBD2 (6 bases each). Germline CDR1 reads LGHDT; CDR2 reads YNNKEL (reference sequence). The CDR3 runs to 18 residues. The V gene lost 4 bases and the J gene lost 0 bases, with 22 bases spanning the gap. The CDR3 sequence: CASSRRGGKWVSSYEQYF. The DNA of the CDR3 is TGTGCCAGCAGCCGTCGAGGGGGGAAGTGGGTGAGCTCCTACGAGCAGTACTTC.

The V call is TRBV4-1, the J call TRBJ2-3; the D gene is possibly TRBD1 (7 bases). V lost 3 bases to trimming and J lost 2 bases, with 12 bases between them. Germline loops: CDR1 MGHRA, CDR2 YSYEKL. The CDR3 runs to 15 residues. DNA for the CDR3: TGCGCCAGCAGCCAGGCCAGGGGGGACACAGATACGCAGTATTTT. Amino acids: CASSQARGDTDTQYF.

In this sample, this clone turned up a few times. This chain links TRBV5-4 with TRBJ1-2; D is unresolved. The V end was cut by 3 bases, the J end by 4 bases, with 13 bases between. The germline gives CDR1 SGHNT, CDR2 YYREEE (reference sequence). The CDR3 is 14 amino acids. The CDR3 bases are TGTGCCAGCAGCTCACCTAGCGGCGGCTATGGCTACACCTTC. Protein sequence: CASSSPSGGYGYTF. The whole variable domain, filled in from reference TRBV5-4 and TRBJ1-2, reads ETGVTQSPTHLIKTRGQQVTLRCSSQSGHNTVSWYQQALGQGPQFIFQYYREEENGRGNFPPRFSGLQFPNYSSELNVNALELDDSALYLCASSSPSGGYGYTFGSGTRLTVV.

This clone was detected only once. The same CDR3 arises from other DNA sequences in this sample as well. The rearrangement links TRBV19 to TRBJ2-1; 7 nucleotides align to TRBD2. The CDR3 totals 15 residues. V gave up 3 bases and J gave up 4 bases; unmatched junction bases: 6. Germline CDR1 reads LNHDA; CDR2 reads SQIVND (reference sequence). CDR3 sequence: CASSMSLAVYNEQFF. CDR3 nucleotides: TGTGCCAGTAGTATGTCTCTAGCGGTATACAATGAGCAGTTCTTC.